These T cell receptor beta chains were read from a single sample in a study of CD8 T cells in ankylosing spondylitis. TCRdb redid the calling of the 5' RACE reads with MiXCR, one entry per CDR3 protein. The table records about 360,000 distinct CDR3 sequences, 20% to 25% of them present only once. The sequencing sample was made of blood, either unsorted or a sorted T cell fraction (not recorded which). The receptors were sampled from a male donor with ankylosing spondylitis or in good health (not recorded which). The CDR3 runs from the conserved cysteine through the conserved F or W. D genes are given only for firm matches. Part of the rows lack a size; the others show once, few, many or a class for expanded clones.

TGTGCCAGCAGCAAAGGGACCGGGGCTTGTAATGAGCAGTTCTTC	CASSKGTGACNEQFF	.	.	TRBV21-1	TRBJ2-1
TGTGCCAGCAGCTTCCTCTTAGGGGAGAGAGAGACCCAGTACTTC	CASSFLLGERETQYF	few	.	TRBV7-9	TRBJ2-5
TGTGCCAGCAGCGGCCAGGGGACAGAGACCCAGTACTTC	CASSGQGTETQYF	few	.	TRBV9	TRBJ2-5
TGTGCCAGCAGTTTCAACGAGCGGACGCAGTATTTT	CASSFNERTQYF	.	.	TRBV12-3/TRBV12-4	TRBJ2-3
TGTGCCAGCAGTGACCCCAGCGTAGTCGACACCGGGGAGCTGTTTTTT	CASSDPSVVDTGELFF	.	.	TRBV12-3/TRBV12-4	TRBJ2-2
TGTGCCAGCAGTTTAGGACAGACCTTGAACACTGAAGCTTTCTTT	CASSLGQTLNTEAFF	.	.	TRBV27	TRBJ1-1
TGTGCCAGCAGCCACAGCGCCGCCACTAGCACAGATACGCAGTATTTT	CASSHSAATSTDTQYF	few	.	TRBV5-5	TRBJ2-3
TGTGCCATCAGTTTCCCCTCACCTCGACAGGGCAGCTCCTACAATGAGCAGTTCTTC	CAISFPSPRQGSSYNEQFF	once	TRBD1	TRBV2	TRBJ2-1
TGTGCCAGCAGCTTCTATCTATCGAACAATGAGCAGTTCTTC	CASSFYLSNNEQFF	few	.	TRBV7-2	TRBJ2-1
TGTGCCAGCAGCTTAACCCGTCAGCAAGAGACCCAGTACTTC	CASSLTRQQETQYF	.	.	TRBV7-8	TRBJ2-5
TGTGCCAGTAGTACAGCTATTGAAGCTTTCTTT	CASSTAIEAFF	.	.	TRBV19	TRBJ1-1
TGTGCCAGCAGCCAAGAACCCAGGGAGTACGAGCAGTACTTC	CASSQEPREYEQYF	.	.	TRBV4-2	TRBJ2-7
TGTGCCAGCAGAGAAGGACTAGCGGATAAAGAGACCCAGTACTTC	CASREGLADKETQYF	few	TRBD2	TRBV12-3/TRBV12-4	TRBJ2-5
TGTGCCAGCAGCGCCCGTGGGTGGGACCAAGAGACCCAGTACTTC	CASSARGWDQETQYF	.	.	TRBV9	TRBJ2-5
TGTGCCACAACTTACGGACAGGGGGCTTACGAGCAGTACTTC	CATTYGQGAYEQYF	.	TRBD1	TRBV6-1	TRBJ2-7
TGCGCCAGCAGCCAATACCCGGACAGCTACGAGCAGTACTTC	CASSQYPDSYEQYF	few	.	TRBV4-1	TRBJ2-7
TGTGCCAGCAGCCAATGGCCCTATCAGCCCCAGCATTTT	CASSQWPYQPQHF	.	.	TRBV3-1	TRBJ1-5
TGCGCCAGCAGGGGCGGGGTAGGGGAGCAGTACTTC	CASRGGVGEQYF	.	.	TRBV10-2	TRBJ2-7
TGTGCCAGCAGTTTATTTGGGACAGGGAAAAACGAGCAGTACTTC	CASSLFGTGKNEQYF	few	TRBD1	TRBV12-3/TRBV12-4	TRBJ2-7
TGTGCCAGCAGCTCCTTCGGACAGGGGGGCGATGAGCAGTTCTTC	CASSSFGQGGDEQFF	.	TRBD1	TRBV9	TRBJ2-1
TGTGCCAGCAGCCAAGACAATGGAAACTACGAGCAGTACTTC	CASSQDNGNYEQYF	.	.	TRBV4-2	TRBJ2-7
TGCAGCGTTGAATTGGGACAGGGTAATCACGAGCAGTACTTC	CSVELGQGNHEQYF	.	TRBD1	TRBV29-1	TRBJ2-7
TGTGCCAGCAGCTTGATGGGACAACCCTACGAGCAGTACTTC	CASSLMGQPYEQYF	.	.	TRBV5-4	TRBJ2-7
TGCGCCAGCAGTGAGGGCTTTTTCGACTATAATTCACCCCTCCACTTT	CASSEGFFDYNSPLHF	few	.	TRBV10-2	TRBJ1-6
TGTGCCAGCAGCCCCAGGGGGCTTGAGGGCACTGAAGCTTTCTTT	CASSPRGLEGTEAFF	few	TRBD1	TRBV28	TRBJ1-1
TGTGCCAGCACCACGGGAGGGGGTCCGGTTACTGGGGAGCTGTTTTTT	CASTTGGGPVTGELFF	few	TRBD2	TRBV12-3/TRBV12-4	TRBJ2-2
TGTGCCAGCAGTTACTCGGGACAGGGAGAAGATACGCAGTATTTT	CASSYSGQGEDTQYF	.	TRBD1	TRBV6-5	TRBJ2-3
TGTGCCAGCAGCCAAGATGATTATTTTCAACAGGGCGCAGATACGCAGTATTTT	CASSQDDYFQQGADTQYF	few	.	TRBV3-1	TRBJ2-3
TGCAGTGCTAGAGAGCCGGAGAACACTGAAGCTTTCTTT	CSAREPENTEAFF	.	.	TRBV20-1	TRBJ1-1
TGTGCCAGCAGTGCCAGGGGTTTTGGCGATGGCTACACCTTC	CASSARGFGDGYTF	.	.	TRBV27	TRBJ1-2
TGTGCCAGCAGCAAGTGGCCCTCTATCAGCGACACTGAAGCTTTCTTT	CASSKWPSISDTEAFF	few	.	TRBV11-2	TRBJ1-1
TGTGCCAGCAGCTCCGTCGGCGGACCCCCGAACACCGGGGAGCTGTTTTTT	CASSSVGGPPNTGELFF	.	.	TRBV5-8	TRBJ2-2
TGTGCCAGCACCCAGGCCTTGAGGGAGACCCAGTACTTC	CASTQALRETQYF	.	.	TRBV6-6	TRBJ2-5
TGTGCCTCCCGCGGCGGAAAGCAGTTCTTC	CASRGGKQFF	few	.	TRBV6-1	TRBJ2-1
TGTGCCAGCAGTTACTCGAGTCGAGGGAATGAGCAGTTCTTC	CASSYSSRGNEQFF	.	.	TRBV6-5	TRBJ2-1
TGTGCCAGCAGCGGTGACGGGACATACGGCACCGGGGAGCTGTTTTTT	CASSGDGTYGTGELFF	few	.	TRBV9	TRBJ2-2
TGTGCCAGCAGCTTTTACGGGACAGGGGAGAACACTGAAGCTTTCTTT	CASSFYGTGENTEAFF	.	TRBD1	TRBV13	TRBJ1-1
TGTGCCAGCCGGGGGGACAGGGGGCTCGGCACTGAAGCTTTCTTT	CASRGDRGLGTEAFF	.	TRBD1	TRBV25-1	TRBJ1-1
TGTGCCAGCAGCCGCGGACAGGGGAGCACAGATACGCAGTATTTT	CASSRGQGSTDTQYF	.	TRBD1	TRBV14	TRBJ2-3
TGTGCCAGCAGTGGGGACTGGAGCTCCTACAATGAGCAGTTCTTC	CASSGDWSSYNEQFF	.	.	TRBV6-1	TRBJ2-1
TGCGCCAGCAGCCCCCATTCGGCCGAGGGAAACTATGGCTACACCTTC	CASSPHSAEGNYGYTF	few	.	TRBV4-1	TRBJ1-2
TGTGCCAGCAGTGAAGGGCCGGGTCAGCCGTACAATGAGCAGTTCTTC	CASSEGPGQPYNEQFF	many	.	TRBV2	TRBJ2-1
TGTGCCAGCAGCTTAGCCCCGTTCAACGTCCTGACTTTC	CASSLAPFNVLTF	.	.	TRBV7-9	TRBJ2-6
TGTGCCAGCAGGGCACGGACTAGCGGGGGGGCCGACGAGCAGTACTTC	CASRARTSGGADEQYF	.	TRBD2	TRBV2	TRBJ2-7
TGCAGTGCTTCCCCCGGGACTAGCACCACAGATACGCAGTATTTT	CSASPGTSTTDTQYF	.	TRBD2	TRBV20-1	TRBJ2-3
TGTGCCAGCAGCTTAGCGGAAAGCGACTCCTACAATGAGCAGTTCTTC	CASSLAESDSYNEQFF	few	.	TRBV7-6	TRBJ2-1